This TCR beta chain was captured in a study of TIL therapy for anti-PD-1-resistant metastatic lung cancer. Study at large: Most patients had lung adenocarcinoma; a few tumors were EGFR-mutant, two ALK-rearranged; half smoked currently or formerly.

In its sample, this clone was seen a few times. The antigen is not known. This CDR3 region has 13 residues. Germline CDR1 reads MNHEY; CDR2 reads SVGAGI. Trimming shortened V by 6 bases and J by 5 bases, and 14 bases separated the two germline ends. As to time point: pre-treatment sample, taken before nivolumab and TIL therapy. Tumor tissue came from excised metastases, mostly pleural nodules or supraclavicular lymph nodes. Progressing patients received lymphodepletion, expanded TIL infusion and IL-2. The libraries were made with immunoSEQ v3. Assay used: immunoSEQ multiplex PCR; TCRdb lists only in-frame clones, some missing. The sample holds under 7,500 clones, over 55% seen once. General observations from the study: Compared with baseline intratumoral T cells, expanded TIL cultures were more clonal and less diverse (about 6% vs 30%). This highly selected cohort may not generalize to typical lung cancer patients.

The source was tumor tissue, collected at baseline. V gene TRBV6-5 combines with J gene TRBJ2-7, with a possible D match to TRBD2 (6 bases). This sequence originates from a person aged 25-80 years with non-small cell lung cancer. Written as DNA, the CDR3 is TGTGCCAGCAGGACGTGGGGAGGAAACGAGCAGTACTTC. Translated, it gives CASRTWGGNEQYF.